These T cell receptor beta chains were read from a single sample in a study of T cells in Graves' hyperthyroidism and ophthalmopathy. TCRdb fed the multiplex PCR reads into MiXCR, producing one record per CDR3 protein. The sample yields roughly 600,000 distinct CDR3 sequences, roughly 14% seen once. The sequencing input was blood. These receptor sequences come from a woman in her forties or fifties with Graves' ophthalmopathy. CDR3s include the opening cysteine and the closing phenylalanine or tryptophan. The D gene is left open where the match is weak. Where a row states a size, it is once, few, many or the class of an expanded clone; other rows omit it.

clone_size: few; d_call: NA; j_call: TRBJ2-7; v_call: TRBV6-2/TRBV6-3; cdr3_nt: TGTGCCAGCAGTTACTTAATCTACGAGCAGTACTTC; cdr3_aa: CASSYLIYEQYF
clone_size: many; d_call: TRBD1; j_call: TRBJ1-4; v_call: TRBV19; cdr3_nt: TGTGCCAGCTCTCGGAACAGGGGGCCTAATGAAAAACTGTTTTTT; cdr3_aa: CASSRNRGPNEKLFF
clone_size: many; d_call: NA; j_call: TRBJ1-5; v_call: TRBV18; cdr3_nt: TGTGCCAGCTCACCAGGGGATGGGAGCAATCAGCCCCAGCATTTT; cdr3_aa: CASSPGDGSNQPQHF
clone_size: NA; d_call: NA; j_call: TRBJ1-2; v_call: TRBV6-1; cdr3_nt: TGTTCAACTCGGGGCGATCAAAGGTCGTTCTATGGCTACACCTTC; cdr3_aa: CSTRGDQRSFYGYTF
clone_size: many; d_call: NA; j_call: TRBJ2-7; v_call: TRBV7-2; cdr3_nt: TGTGCCAGCAGCTTAACGGCAGGGAGCGGGCGGCTCTACGAGCAGTACTTC; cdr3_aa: CASSLTAGSGRLYEQYF
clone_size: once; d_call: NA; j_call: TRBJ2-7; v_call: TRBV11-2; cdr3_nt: TGTGCCAGCAGCTTAGCGCCGGGGGGCCTCACCTACGAGCAGTACTTC; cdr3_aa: CASSLAPGGLTYEQYF
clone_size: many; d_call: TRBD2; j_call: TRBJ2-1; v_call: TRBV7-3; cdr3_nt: TGTGCCAGCAGCTCGCAAGGGGGACGCGGGAGGGTCAATGAGCAGTTCTTC; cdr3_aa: CASSSQGGRGRVNEQFF
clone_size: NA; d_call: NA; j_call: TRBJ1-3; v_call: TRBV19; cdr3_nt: TGTGCCAGTAGTATAGAAAGGACGGGCGGAAACACCATATATTTT; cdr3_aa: CASSIERTGGNTIYF
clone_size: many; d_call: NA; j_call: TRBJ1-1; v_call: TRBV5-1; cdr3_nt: TGCGCCAGCAAGGACGGTCTTTTTACTGAAGCTTTCTTT; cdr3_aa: CASKDGLFTEAFF
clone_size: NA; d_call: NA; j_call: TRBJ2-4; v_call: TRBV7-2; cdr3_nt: TGTGCCAGCAGCTTAGAACGGGTAGCCAAAAACATTCAGTACTTC; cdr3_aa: CASSLERVAKNIQYF
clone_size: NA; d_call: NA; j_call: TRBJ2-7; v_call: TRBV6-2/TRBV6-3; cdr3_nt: TGTGCCAGCAGTTACTCGCGTTTGTTGGACCTCTTCTACGAGCAGTACTTC; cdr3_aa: CASSYSRLLDLFYEQYF
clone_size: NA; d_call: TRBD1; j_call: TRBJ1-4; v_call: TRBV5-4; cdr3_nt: TGTGCCAGCAGCTTGGAAGGACAGGGGGCGTCTAATGAAAAACTGTTTTTT; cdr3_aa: CASSLEGQGASNEKLFF
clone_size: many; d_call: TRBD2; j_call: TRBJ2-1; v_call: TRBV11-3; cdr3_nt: TGTGCCAGCAGCTTCGCCTTAGCGGGAGAGCGGGAGCAGTTCTTC; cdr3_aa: CASSFALAGEREQFF
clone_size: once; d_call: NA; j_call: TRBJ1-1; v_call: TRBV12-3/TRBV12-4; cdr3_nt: TGTGCCAGCAGCGAGGGGGGCCTTAGCACTGAAGCTTTCTTT; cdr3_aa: CASSEGGLSTEAFF
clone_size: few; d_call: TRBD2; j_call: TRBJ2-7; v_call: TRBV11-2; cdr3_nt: TGTGCCAGCAGCTTAGCGGGACTAGCGGGAGGTGAGCAGTACTTC; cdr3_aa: CASSLAGLAGGEQYF
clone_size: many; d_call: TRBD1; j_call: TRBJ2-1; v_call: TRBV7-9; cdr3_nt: TGTGCCAGTTTACAGGGGGCATACAATGAGCAGTTCTTC; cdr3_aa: CASLQGAYNEQFF
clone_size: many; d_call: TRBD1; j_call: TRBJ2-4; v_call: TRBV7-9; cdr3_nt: TGTGCCAGCAGCTTAGAGTTGGCAGGGGGCCAGTGGGGACTAGCCAAAAACATTCAGTACTTC; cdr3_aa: CASSLELAGGQWGLAKNIQYF
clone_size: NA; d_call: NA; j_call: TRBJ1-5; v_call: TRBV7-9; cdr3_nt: TGTGCCAGCAGCTTAGACAGCTCAGCCAGCAATCAGCCCCAGCATTTT; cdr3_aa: CASSLDSSASNQPQHF
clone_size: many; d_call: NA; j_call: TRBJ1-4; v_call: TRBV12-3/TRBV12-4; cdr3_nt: TGTGCCAGCAGTCCAGGGGTAACTAATGAAAAACTGTTTTTT; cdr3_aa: CASSPGVTNEKLFF
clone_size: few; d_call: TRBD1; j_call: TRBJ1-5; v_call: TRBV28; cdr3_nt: TGTGCCAGCAGTTCCCGCGGAGGGACAGGCAATCAGCCCCAGCATTTT; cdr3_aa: CASSSRGGTGNQPQHF
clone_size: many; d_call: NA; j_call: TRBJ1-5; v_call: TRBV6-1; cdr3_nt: TGTGCCAGCAGGCCCCGGGGAGGTACTGGGAATCAGCCCCAGCATTTT; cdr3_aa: CASRPRGGTGNQPQHF
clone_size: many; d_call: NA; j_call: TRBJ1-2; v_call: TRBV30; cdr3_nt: TGTGCCTGGAGTGAAATAGAACGCAGCTACACCTTC; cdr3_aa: CAWSEIERSYTF
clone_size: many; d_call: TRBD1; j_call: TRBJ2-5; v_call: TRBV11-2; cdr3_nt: TGTGCCAGCAGCCATGGGGGACAGGAGACCCAGTACTTC; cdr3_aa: CASSHGGQETQYF
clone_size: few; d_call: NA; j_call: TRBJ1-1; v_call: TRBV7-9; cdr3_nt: TGTGCCAGCAGCTTAGCGCAGGTCGGCACTGAAGCTTTCTTT; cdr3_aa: CASSLAQVGTEAFF
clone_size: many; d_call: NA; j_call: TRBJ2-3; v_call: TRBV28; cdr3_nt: TGTGCCAGCAGAACGGGGAACACAGATACGCAGTATTTT; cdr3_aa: CASRTGNTDTQYF
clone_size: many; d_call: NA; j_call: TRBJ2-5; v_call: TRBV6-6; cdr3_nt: TGTGCCAGCAGTTACTCGATGCTCTTACAAGAGACCCAGTACTTC; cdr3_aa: CASSYSMLLQETQYF
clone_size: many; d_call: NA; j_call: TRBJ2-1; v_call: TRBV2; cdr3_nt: TGTGCCAGCAGTGAAGACGGGAGAGGGGGCAATGAGCAGTTCTTC; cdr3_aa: CASSEDGRGGNEQFF
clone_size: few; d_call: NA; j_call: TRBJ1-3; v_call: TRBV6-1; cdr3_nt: TGTGCCAGCAGACCAACAGGGACCGGAAACACCATATATTTT; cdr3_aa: CASRPTGTGNTIYF
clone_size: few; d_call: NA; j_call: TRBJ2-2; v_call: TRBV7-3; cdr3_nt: TGTGCCAGCAGCTTAGCTAGCGCCGGGGAGCTGTTTTTT; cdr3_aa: CASSLASAGELFF
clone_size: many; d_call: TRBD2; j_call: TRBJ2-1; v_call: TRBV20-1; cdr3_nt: TGCAGTGCTAGAGATCTTCGGACTAGCGGCCCCCGTGGGGAGCAGTTCTTC; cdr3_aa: CSARDLRTSGPRGEQFF
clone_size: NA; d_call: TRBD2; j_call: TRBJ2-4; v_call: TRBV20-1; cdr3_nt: TGCAGTGCTAGGTCGCCTAGCGGGAGAGGGCGGGAGACTCCCAAAAACATTCAGTACTTC; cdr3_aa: CSARSPSGRGRETPKNIQYF
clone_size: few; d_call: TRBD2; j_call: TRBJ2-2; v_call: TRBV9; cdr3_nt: TGTGCCAGCAGCCAAGGACTAGCGGCAAACACCGGGGAGCTGTTTTTT; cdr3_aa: CASSQGLAANTGELFF
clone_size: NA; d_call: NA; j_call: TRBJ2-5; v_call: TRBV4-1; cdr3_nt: TGCGCCAGCAGCCAAGCCCCCTCCCAGACCCAGTACTTC; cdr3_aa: CASSQAPSQTQYF
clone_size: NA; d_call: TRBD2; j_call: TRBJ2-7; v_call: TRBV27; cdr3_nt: TGTGCGGTCGGGGGACTAACCTACGAGCAGTACTTC; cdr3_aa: CAVGGLTYEQYF
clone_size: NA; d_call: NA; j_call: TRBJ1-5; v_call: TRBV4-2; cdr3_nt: TGTGCCAGCAGCCAAGATAGGGGACTCGGGGCCCAGCATTTT; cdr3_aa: CASSQDRGLGAQHF
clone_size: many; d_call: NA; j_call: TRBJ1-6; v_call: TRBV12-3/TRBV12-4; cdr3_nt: TGTGCCAGCAGCCTAGGTCCGGGATCACCCCTCCACTTT; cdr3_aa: CASSLGPGSPLHF
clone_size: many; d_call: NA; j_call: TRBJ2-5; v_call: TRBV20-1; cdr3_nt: TGCAGTGCCCGCCGGAGTGGAACAGGGGAGACCCAGTACTTC; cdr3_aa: CSARRSGTGETQYF
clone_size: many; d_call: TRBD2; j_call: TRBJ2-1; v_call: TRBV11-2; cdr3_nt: TGTGCCAGCAGCTTAAGGAGTAGCGGGAGGGATGAGAAGCTCTACAATGAGCAGTTCTTC; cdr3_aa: CASSLRSSGRDEKLYNEQFF
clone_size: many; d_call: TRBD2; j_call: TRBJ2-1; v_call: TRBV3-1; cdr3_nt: TGTGCCAGCAGCCATTTATTGGCTAGCGGGTTCAATGAGCAGTTCTTC; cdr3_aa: CASSHLLASGFNEQFF
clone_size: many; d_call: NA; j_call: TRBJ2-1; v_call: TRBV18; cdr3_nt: TGTGCCAGCTCACCGCTAATCTACAATGAGCAGTTCTTC; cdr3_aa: CASSPLIYNEQFF
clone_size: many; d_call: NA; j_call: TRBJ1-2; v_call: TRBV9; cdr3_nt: TGTGCCAGCAGCGTAGACGGGGGTTTTCTCGGTGGCTACACCTTC; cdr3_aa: CASSVDGGFLGGYTF
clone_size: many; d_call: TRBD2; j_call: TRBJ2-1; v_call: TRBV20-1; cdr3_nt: TGCAGTGCTAGCCCTACTAGCGGGAGTTTGAATGAGCAGTTCTTC; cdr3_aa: CSASPTSGSLNEQFF
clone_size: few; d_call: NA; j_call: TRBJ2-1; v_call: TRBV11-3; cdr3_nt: TGTGCCAGCCGACTAGATTCGAATGAGCAGCTCTTC; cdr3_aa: CASRLDSNEQLF
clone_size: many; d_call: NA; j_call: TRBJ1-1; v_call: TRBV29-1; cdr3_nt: TGCAGCGCCTTAGCAGGGGTTGAAGCTTTCTTT; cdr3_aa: CSALAGVEAFF
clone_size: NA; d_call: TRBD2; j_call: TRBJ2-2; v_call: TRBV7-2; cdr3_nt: TGTGCCAGCAGCTCAACTAGCGGTTCCGGGGAGCTGTTTTTT; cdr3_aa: CASSSTSGSGELFF
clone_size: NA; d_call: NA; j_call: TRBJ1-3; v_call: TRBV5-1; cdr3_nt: TGTGCCAGCAGCCTCCTCGGGCAGGGTGCTGGAAACACCATATATTTT; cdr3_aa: CASSLLGQGAGNTIYF
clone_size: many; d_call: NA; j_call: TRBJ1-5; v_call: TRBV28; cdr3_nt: TGTGCCAGCAGTTTATATGTACAGCCCCAGCATTTT; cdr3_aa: CASSLYVQPQHF
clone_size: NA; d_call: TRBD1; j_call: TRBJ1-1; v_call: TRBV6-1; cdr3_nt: TGTGCCAGCAGACGGAAACGGGACAGGTCGAACACTGAAGCTTTCTTT; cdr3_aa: CASRRKRDRSNTEAFF